Listed here are 14 T cell receptor beta chains from one sample, sequenced in a study of response to subunit inactivated influenza vaccine. A single record per CDR3 protein comes from TCRdb applying MiXCR to the RT-PCR reads. The repertoire consists of roughly 540,000 distinct CDR3 sequences, with roughly a quarter occurring once and the leading ten covering around 2.8%. The same sample was also used in a study of T cells expressing NK-cell markers. That report notes: Researchers built TCR beta cDNA using 5'RACE template switching with UMIs.

The sample here was CD4+ T cells sorted from PBMCs, taken 11 to 12 days after vaccination. These receptors all stem from a man in his fifties who received an inactivated influenza vaccine.

The V gene is TRBV6-5, the J gene TRBJ2-5; no reliable D call. Germline CDR1 MNHEY, CDR2 SVGAGI. The V and J ends lost 0 bases and 5 bases respectively, with 7 bases between them. The CDR3 extends over 13 amino acids. CDR3 loop: CASSYSISETQYF. DNA of the CDR3: TGTGCCAGCAGTTACTCGATAAGTGAGACCCAGTACTTC.

The chain combines TRBV20-1 with TRBJ1-4; a possible D gene is TRBD1 (5 bases). This CDR3 comprises 13 residues. Germline values: CDR1 DFQATT, CDR2 SNEGSKA (reference sequence). The V end lost 6 bases, the J end lost 8 bases, and 16 bases lay between the germline ends. The CDR3 loop reads CSAAGRHSEKLFF. The CDR3 DNA is TGCAGTGCCGCGGGACGGCACTCGGAAAAACTGTTTTTT.

In its sample, this clonotype was seen a few times. The V call is TRBV7-8, the J call TRBJ2-5, with D possibly being TRBD1 (6 bases). V lost 5 bases and J lost 4, with 14 bases in between. From germline, CDR1 is SGHVS and CDR2 FQNEAQ. The CDR3 spans 14 residues. For the CDR3, the DNA is TGTGCCAGCAGCATCCGGGACACCCCAGAGACCCAGTACTTC. It specifies CASSIRDTPETQYF.

There are a few counts of this clonotype. The chain carries TRBV4-3 and TRBJ2-1, with D maybe TRBD1 (6 bases). Trimming left V 5 bases short and J 4 bases short, with 12 bases between. Germline V gene lookup returns CDR1 LGHNA and CDR2 YSLEER. This CDR3 comprises 14 residues. CDR3 residues: CASSTRGGYNEQFF. As DNA, the CDR3 is TGCGCCAGCAGCACCCGAGGGGGATACAATGAGCAGTTCTTC.

In this sample, this clonotype turned up a few times. The rearrangement uses TRBV6-2 or TRBV6-3 and TRBJ2-5; no reliable D call. Between the trimmed V and J ends, which lost 2 bases and 7 bases, there was a span of 26 bases. Germline V gene sequence: CDR1 MNHEY, CDR2 SVGEGT. The CDR3 runs 18 residues. In DNA, the CDR3 is TGTGCCAGCAGTTACAGCTTGCTTGGCGACGGTCGACGAGTGACCCAGTACTTC. It yields the protein CASSYSLLGDGRRVTQYF.

A few counts support this clonotype. The chain couples TRBV21-1 to TRBJ2-1; TRBD2 is the table's D call and was not checked against the DNA. TRBV21-1 is labeled a pseudogene. The CDR3 spans 15 residues. CDR3 DNA sequence: TGTGCCAGCAGCACCCCAGGGCCGGGGACTAATGAGCAGTTCTTC. Translated: CASSTPGPGTNEQFF.

The chain combines TRBV9 with TRBJ2-1; TRBD1 might be the D (6 bases). CDR3 length: 16 amino acids. V was cut by 0 bases and J by 6 bases, with 16 bases left in between. Germline loops: CDR1 SGDLS, CDR2 YYNGEE. Here the CDR3 DNA reads TGTGCCAGCAGCGTAGATGTGACAGGAGCCTTCAATGAGCAGTTCTTC. Translated: CASSVDVTGAFNEQFF.

Only a few counts were recorded for this clonotype. The chain combines TRBV28 with TRBJ1-4; 7 nucleotides align to TRBD1. CDR1 and CDR2 from the germline V gene are MDHEN and SYDVKM. The CDR3 totals 14 residues. Trimming at V came to 2 bases and at J to 10 bases, leaving 7 bases not matched to a gene. The CDR3 loop is CASSLSDREVKLFF. CDR3 bases: TGTGCCAGCAGTTTAAGTGACAGGGAAGTAAAACTGTTTTTT.

The chain couples TRBV19 to TRBJ2-2; maybe TRBD1 (5 bases). Looked up from germline, CDR1 is LNHDA and CDR2 is SQIVND (reference sequence). V was clipped by 4 bases and J by 5 bases, with 14 bases between them. The CDR3 is 15 amino acids. The CDR3 DNA reads as TGTGCCAGTAGTACCAACCCCAGGGATACCGGGGAGCTGTTTTTT. This encodes CASSTNPRDTGELFF.

The chain has TRBV5-1 and TRBJ2-5; 7 positions agree with TRBD1. In germline, CDR1 is SGHRS, CDR2 YFSETQ. V lost 0 bases and J lost 3; bases outside the gene matches: 8. The CDR3 is 16 residues long. CDR3 loop: CASSLGPTGNEETQYF. CDR3 bases: TGCGCCAGCAGCTTGGGTCCGACAGGGAATGAAGAGACCCAGTACTTC.

V is TRBV5-1 and J is TRBJ2-2; D not resolved. CDR3 size: 15 residues. V lost 4 bases, J lost 4 bases, and 14 bases lay in between. Looked up from germline, CDR1 is SGHRS and CDR2 is YFSETQ. This CDR3 reads CASSVTSWGTGELFF. The CDR3 DNA is TGCGCCAGCAGCGTAACTTCCTGGGGCACCGGGGAGCTGTTTTTT.

V is TRBV12-3 or TRBV12-4 and J is TRBJ2-5, with 7 bases lining up with TRBD1. CDR3 length: 13 amino acids. J lost 4 bases, V lost 5 bases, and 4 bases had no gene match. The CDR3 here is CASSKQGRETQYF. The CDR3 bases are TGTGCCAGCAGTAAACAGGGGCGAGAGACCCAGTACTTC.

The chain couples TRBV6-1 to TRBJ1-2, with TRBD1 identical over 8 bases. The germline V gene has CDR1 MNHNS and CDR2 SASEGT. This CDR3 is 14 amino acids long. Trimming removed 6 bases from V and 8 bases from J; junction bases left unmatched: 11. CDR3 region: CASSLHRTGTGYTF. The CDR3, as DNA: TGTGCCAGCAGCCTACACCGGACAGGGACCGGCTACACCTTC.

This clonotype appeared once. V usage is TRBV6-1 and J usage is TRBJ2-5, with 7 nucleotides matching TRBD2. After removal of 4 bases from V and 1 base from J, the junction contained 12 bases not matched to a gene. Germline-derived CDR1 and CDR2 are MNHNS and SASEGT. This CDR3 region has 17 residues. The CDR3 reads CASSAPLGAGIQETQYF. The CDR3 nucleotides are TGTGCCAGCAGTGCCCCGCTGGGAGCGGGAATCCAAGAGACCCAGTACTTC.